This T cell receptor beta chain was recorded in a study of T cell clonality in common variable immunodeficiency. Assay used: immunoSEQ multiplex PCR; TCRdb lists only in-frame clones, some missing. In total the sample includes fewer than 75,000 clones, none of them seen once. Caucasian heritage predominated among both patients and controls. Study findings and constraints: In common variable immunodeficiency, TCR beta chains reportedly carried fewer deletions and N-nucleotide insertions. Authors noted CVID clonality's cause needs subpopulation repertoire sequencing.

CDR1 and CDR2 (germline): SNHLY, FYNNEI. This CDR3 contains 13 residues. Losses at the gene ends were 5 bases for V and 9 bases for J; bases not matched to a gene: 7. In this sample, this clone turned up many times. Its specificity is unknown. The read terminates 3 residues before the CDR3 end, so the remaining end is supplied by the germline J gene. Sequencing input: peripheral blood mononuclear cells. The TCR originated in a person aged 18 to 70 in good health. V and J are TRBV2 and TRBJ1-3; 7 bases are a match to TRBD1. CDR3 DNA, as far as it was read: TGTGCCAGCAGTCTACAGGGGCGAGCCACC. Residues: CASSLQGRAT. Given in full, the CDR3 is CASSLQGRATIYF. Complete variable domain (other parts from reference TRBV2 and TRBJ1-3): EPEVTQTPSHQVTQMGQEVILRCVPISNHLYFYWYRQILGQKVEFLVSFYNNEISEKSEIFDDQFSVERPDGSNFTLKIRSTKLEDSAMYFCASSLQGRATIYFGEGSWLTVV.